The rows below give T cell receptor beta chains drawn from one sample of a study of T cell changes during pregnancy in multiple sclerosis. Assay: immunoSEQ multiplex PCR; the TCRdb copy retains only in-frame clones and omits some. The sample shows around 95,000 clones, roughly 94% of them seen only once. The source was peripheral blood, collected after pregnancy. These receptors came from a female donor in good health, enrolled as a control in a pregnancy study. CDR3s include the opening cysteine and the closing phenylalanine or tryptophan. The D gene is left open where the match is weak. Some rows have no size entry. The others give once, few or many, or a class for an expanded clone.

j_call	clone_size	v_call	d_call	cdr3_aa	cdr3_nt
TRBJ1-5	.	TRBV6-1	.	CASQGFNNQPQHF	TGTGCCAGCCAGGGGTTCAACAATCAGCCCCAGCATTTT
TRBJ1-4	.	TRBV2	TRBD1	CASNRDRANEKLFF	TGTGCCAGCAATCGGGACAGGGCAAATGAAAAACTGTTTTTT
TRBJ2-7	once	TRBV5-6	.	CASSSLTGSRTYEQYF	TGTGCCAGCAGCTCTTTAACCGGGTCGAGAACCTACGAGCAGTACTTC
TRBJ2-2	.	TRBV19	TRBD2	CASSIASGRTGELFF	TGTGCCAGTAGTATAGCTAGCGGGAGAACCGGGGAGCTGTTTTTT
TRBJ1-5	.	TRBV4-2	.	CASSQVGVDNQPQHF	TGTGCCAGCAGCCAAGTGGGCGTGGACAATCAGCCCCAGCATTTT
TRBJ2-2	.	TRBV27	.	CASSFGSTGELFF	TGTGCCAGCAGTTTCGGTAGTACCGGGGAGCTGTTTTTT
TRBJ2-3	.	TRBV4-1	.	CASSHHGQSTDTQYF	TGCGCCAGCAGCCATCACGGACAGAGCACAGATACGCAGTATTTT
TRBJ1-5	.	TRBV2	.	CASSADTGGDQPQHF	TGTGCCAGCAGTGCAGACACGGGAGGGGATCAGCCCCAGCATTTT
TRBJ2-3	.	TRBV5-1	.	CASSYEGTDTQYF	TGCGCCAGCAGCTACGAGGGTACAGATACGCAGTATTTT
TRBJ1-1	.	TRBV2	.	CASSEAWSTFGAFF	TGTGCCAGCAGTGAAGCGTGGTCGACCTTCGGGGCTTTCTTT
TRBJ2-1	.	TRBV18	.	CASSPLRARDSYNEQFF	TGTGCCAGCTCACCACTCCGGGCCAGGGACTCCTACAATGAGCAGTTCTTC
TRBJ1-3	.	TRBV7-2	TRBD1	CASSLLRQGGNTIYF	TGTGCCAGCAGCTTACTAAGACAGGGTGGAAACACCATATATTTT
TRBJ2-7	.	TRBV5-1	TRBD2	CASSSSGGTSGATYEQYF	TGCGCCAGCAGCTCATCGGGCGGGACTAGCGGGGCTACCTACGAGCAGTACTTC
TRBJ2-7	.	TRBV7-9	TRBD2	CASSRTRTRTSGRDEQYF	TGTGCCAGCAGCCGCACTAGAACTCGGACTAGCGGCCGCGACGAGCAGTACTTC
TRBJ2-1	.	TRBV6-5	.	CASSTLGANEQFF	TGTGCCAGCAGTACCCTGGGGGCCAATGAGCAGTTCTTC
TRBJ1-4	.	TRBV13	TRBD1	CASSSTGTGVEKLFF	TGTGCCAGCAGCTCGACCGGGACAGGGGTTGAAAAACTGTTTTTT
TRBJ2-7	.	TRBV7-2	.	CASSFRGLTYEQYF	TGTGCCAGCAGCTTTAGGGGCCTAACCTACGAGCAGTACTTC
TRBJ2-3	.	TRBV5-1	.	CASSLERGDTQYF	TGCGCCAGCAGCTTAGAGAGAGGAGATACGCAGTATTTT
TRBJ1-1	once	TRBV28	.	CASSLRNTEAFF	TGTGCCAGCAGTTTGAGGAACACTGAAGCTTTCTTT
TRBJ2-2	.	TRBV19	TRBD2	CASSIGSGTTNTGELFF	TGTGCCAGTAGTATAGGTAGCGGGACAACGAACACCGGGGAGCTGTTTTTT
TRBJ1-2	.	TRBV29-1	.	CSVEDPELPYYGYTF	TGCAGCGTTGAAGATCCAGAACTACCCTACTATGGCTACACCTTC
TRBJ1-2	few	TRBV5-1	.	CASSPGLGQLAGYTF	TGCGCCAGCAGCCCGGGGCTCGGACAGCTGGCCGGCTACACCTTC
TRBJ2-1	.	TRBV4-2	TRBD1	CASSQGGTGGGDEQFF	TGTGCCAGCAGCCAAGGGGGGACAGGGGGGGGCGATGAGCAGTTCTTC
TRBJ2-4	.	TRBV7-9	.	CASSLEDRSIQYF	TGTGCCAGCAGCTTAGAAGACAGAAGCATTCAGTACTTC
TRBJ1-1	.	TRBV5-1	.	CASSLEDMNTEAFF	TGCGCCAGCAGCTTGGAAGACATGAACACTGAAGCTTTCTTT
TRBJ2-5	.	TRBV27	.	CASSLWAGQSQETQYF	TGTGCCAGCAGTTTATGGGCTGGACAGTCGCAAGAGACCCAGTACTTC
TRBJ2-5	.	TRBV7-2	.	CASSLPGGMGRETQYF	TGTGCCAGCAGCCTCCCTGGTGGGATGGGGCGGGAGACCCAGTACTTC
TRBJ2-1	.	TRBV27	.	CASSPGSSYNEQFF	TGTGCCAGCAGTCCGGGTAGCTCCTACAATGAGCAGTTCTTC
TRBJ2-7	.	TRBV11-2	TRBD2	CASSLTSGRVEQYF	TGTGCCAGCAGCTTAACTAGCGGGAGGGTTGAGCAGTACTTC
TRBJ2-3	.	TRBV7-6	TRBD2	CASSQRLAGETDTQYF	TGTGCCAGCAGCCAGCGTCTAGCGGGAGAAACAGATACGCAGTATTTT
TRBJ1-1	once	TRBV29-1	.	CSVEIAGKAFF	TGCAGCGTTGAAATCGCGGGGAAGGCTTTCTTT
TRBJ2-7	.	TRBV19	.	CASSLVFGSYEQYF	TGTGCCAGTAGTTTAGTCTTCGGGTCCTACGAGCAGTACTTC